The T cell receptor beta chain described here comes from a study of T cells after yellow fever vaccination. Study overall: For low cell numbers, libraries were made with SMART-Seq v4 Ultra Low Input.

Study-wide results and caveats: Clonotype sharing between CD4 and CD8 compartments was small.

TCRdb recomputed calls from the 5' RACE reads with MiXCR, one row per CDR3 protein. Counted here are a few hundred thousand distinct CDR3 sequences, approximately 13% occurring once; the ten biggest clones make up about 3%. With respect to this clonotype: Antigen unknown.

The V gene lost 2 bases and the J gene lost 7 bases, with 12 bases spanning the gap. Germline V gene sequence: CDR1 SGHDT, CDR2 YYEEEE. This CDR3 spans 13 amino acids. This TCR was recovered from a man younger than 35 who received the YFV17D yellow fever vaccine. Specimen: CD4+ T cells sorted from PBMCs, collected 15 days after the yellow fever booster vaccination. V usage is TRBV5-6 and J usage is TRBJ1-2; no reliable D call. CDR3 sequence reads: CASSFSDPFGYTF. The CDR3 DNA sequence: TGTGCCAGCAGCTTCTCGGATCCTTTTGGCTACACCTTC.